This T cell receptor (beta chain) was identified in a study of CDR3 diversity in severe acne. Trimming removed 6 bases from V and 5 bases from J, with 11 bases in between. Germline V lookup: CDR1 SEHNR, CDR2 FQNEAQ (reference sequence). The CDR3 is made up of 12 amino acids. A single record per CDR3 protein comes from TCRdb applying MiXCR to the PCR reads. The sample contains about 85,000 distinct CDR3 sequences, 45% to 55% of which appear only once. The clonotype comes from a male donor in good health, serving as a control. Sequencing input: blood. The chain combines TRBV7-9 with TRBJ2-7; D remains ambiguous. The CDR3 region has the DNA TGTGCCAGCAGTAACACCCTTCACGAGCAGTACTTC. Encoded protein: CASSNTLHEQYF. Full variable domain (missing parts from reference TRBV7-9 and TRBJ2-7): DTGVSQNPRHKITKRGQNVTFRCDPISEHNRLYWYRQTLGQGPEFLTYFQNEAQLEKSRLLSDRFSAERPKGSFSTLEIQRTEQGDSAMYLCASSNTLHEQYFGPGTRLTVT.